The 26 T cell receptor beta chains below come from one sample, sequenced in a study of response to subunit inactivated influenza vaccine. MiXCR, run by TCRdb on the RT-PCR reads, gives a single entry per CDR3 protein. The sample contains about 570,000 distinct CDR3 sequences, around 11% of which appear only once. These records were also assigned to another study, of T cells expressing NK-cell markers. That investigation notes: Researchers built TCR beta cDNA using 5'RACE template switching with UMIs.

Sample: PBMCs from blood, taken on the day of vaccination. Receptors were obtained from a man aged 45-60 years who received an inactivated influenza vaccine.

This clonotype was recorded many times. The gene calls are TRBV7-9 and TRBJ1-5; 7 bases are shared with TRBD1. The CDR3 consists of 15 residues. Trimming removed 5 bases from V and 1 base from J; junction bases left unmatched: 5. The germline CDR1 and CDR2 sequences are SEHNR and FQNEAQ (reference sequence). The CDR3 DNA reads TGTGCCAGCAGCCTACAGGGGCAGAGCAATCAGCCCCAGCATTTT. Translation: CASSLQGQSNQPQHF.

As concerns this clonotype: A read error may produce the germline difference seen at one junction end. The rearrangement uses TRBV5-1 and TRBJ2-3; TRBD1 is a possible D gene (5 bases). Germline CDR1 reads SGHRS; CDR2 reads YFSETQ. This CDR3 has 13 amino acids. CDR3 in amino acids: CASSLTVGDTHYF. The CDR3 DNA reads TGCGCCAGCAGCTTGACCGTAGGGGATACGCATTATTTT.

This clonotype was observed a few times. J is TRBJ2-7 and V is TRBV10-3, with TRBD1 identical over 12 bases. The CDR3 runs to 15 residues. V shed 4 bases and J 4 bases; nucleotides not matched to a gene: 5. From germline, CDR1 is ENHRY and CDR2 SYGVKD. The CDR3 here is CAISGPGQGAYEQYF. The CDR3 coding sequence is TGTGCCATCAGTGGACCGGGACAGGGGGCTTACGAGCAGTACTTC.

The rearrangement joins TRBV20-1 to TRBJ2-7, with D perhaps matching TRBD1 or TRBD2 (5 bases each). Trimming removed 4 bases from V and 3 bases from J, with 16 bases in between. Germline CDR1 DFQATT, CDR2 SNEGSKA (reference sequence). The CDR3 is 14 amino acids. CDR3 residues: CSATGTANGYEQYF. DNA of the CDR3: TGCAGTGCTACCGGGACGGCAAACGGCTACGAGCAGTACTTC.

J is TRBJ1-5 and V is TRBV28, with D uncertain. This CDR3 has 14 amino acids. V lost 3 bases and J lost 0, with 6 bases in between. Germline-derived CDR1 and CDR2 are MDHEN and SYDVKM. Here the CDR3 reads CASSFGLSNQPQHF. Written as DNA, the CDR3 is TGTGCCAGCAGTTTCGGTCTTAGCAATCAGCCCCAGCATTTT.

This clonotype has just a few counts. This chain links TRBV5-1 with TRBJ2-2, with 7 bases lining up with TRBD1. V shed 1 base and J 4 bases; nucleotides not matched to a gene: 7. The CDR3 runs 16 residues. Germline V gives CDR1 SGHRS, CDR2 YFSETQ. Here the CDR3 DNA reads TGCGCCAGCAGCTTGTTTCTCAGGGGGTCCACCGGGGAGCTGTTTTTT. This translates into CASSLFLRGSTGELFF.

This clonotype showed up just a few times. The chain couples TRBV4-2 to TRBJ2-3, with TRBD1 as a possible D gene (7 bases). There are 15 residues in the CDR3. Germline CDR1 LGHNA, CDR2 YNFKEQ. V shed 1 base and J shed 3 bases, with 11 bases lying between them. Here the CDR3 reads CASSQGAGGTDTQYF. CDR3 nucleotides: TGTGCCAGCAGCCAAGGGGCAGGGGGGACAGATACGCAGTATTTT.

This clonotype was detected a few times. The J gene is TRBJ2-3, the V gene TRBV5-6, with TRBD2 matching 7 bases. V was pared by 6 bases and J by 2 bases, with 6 bases of the junction left unmatched. The CDR3 loop spans 14 amino acids. CDR1 is SGHDT and CDR2 is YYEEEE in the germline V gene. The CDR3 DNA reads TGTGCCAGCAAACCTAGCGGATACACAGATACGCAGTATTTT. Translation: CASKPSGYTDTQYF.

V and J are TRBV4-2 and TRBJ2-5, with 10 bases lining up with TRBD2. CDR1 LGHNA and CDR2 YNFKEQ come from the germline V gene. This CDR3 has 16 amino acids. V gave up 4 bases and J gave up 4 bases; unmatched junction bases: 9. As DNA, the CDR3 is TGTGCCAGCAGCCGTATAAGCGGGGGGGCGGGAGAGACCCAGTACTTC. Translated, it gives CASSRISGGAGETQYF.

This clonotype was counted only a few times. This chain connects TRBV3-1 to TRBJ2-1; D gene ambiguous. The CDR3 extends over 14 amino acids. CDR1 LGHDT and CDR2 YNNKEL come from the germline V gene (reference sequence). Trimming cost V 1 base and J 6 bases, with 10 bases left between them. In DNA form, the CDR3 reads TGTGCCAGCAGCCAAGGGTACGGCCCCAATGAGCAGTTCTTC. Its translation: CASSQGYGPNEQFF.

This chain uses TRBV20-1 with TRBJ1-1; D is uncertain. The CDR3 loop spans 11 amino acids. The germline V gene encodes CDR1 DFQATT and CDR2 SNEGSKA (reference sequence). V dropped 5 bases and J dropped 11 bases, with 15 bases sitting between them. CDR3: CSAGTSREAFF. The CDR3, as DNA: TGCAGTGCTGGAACAAGCCGGGAGGCTTTCTTT.

The chain is built from TRBV27 and TRBJ2-7; the D gene is possibly TRBD2 (5 bases). V lost 3 bases to trimming and J lost 3 bases, with 12 bases between them. Germline CDR1 reads MNHEY; CDR2 reads SMNVEV (reference sequence). There are 14 residues in the CDR3. The CDR3 sequence is CASSFRGSGYEQYF. The CDR3 region has the DNA TGTGCCAGCAGTTTCCGGGGTTCGGGCTACGAGCAGTACTTC.

This chain joins TRBV6-1 and TRBJ2-7, with D perhaps TRBD1 or TRBD2 (6 bases each). The CDR3 loop spans 13 amino acids. Germline CDR1 is MNHNS and CDR2 is SASEGT. Trimming stripped 10 bases from V and 6 bases from J, with 19 bases between. CDR3 in amino acids: CATGGATGAEQYF. The CDR3, as DNA: TGTGCCACCGGCGGGGCGACAGGCGCCGAGCAGTACTTC.

This clonotype was counted ten times or more. The genes are TRBV7-2 and TRBJ2-7; possibly TRBD1 for D (6 bases). This CDR3 region has 14 residues. V was clipped by 2 bases and J by 0 bases, with 8 bases between them. The germline gives CDR1 SGHTA, CDR2 FQGNSA. CDR3 region: CASSLYRVSYEQYF. The DNA for the CDR3 is TGTGCCAGCAGCTTATACAGGGTCTCCTACGAGCAGTACTTC.

Points on this clonotype: Compared with germline, one end of the junction differs, possibly owing to a read error. V is TRBV20-1 and J is TRBJ1-1; possibly TRBD1 for D (5 bases). This CDR3 is built from 13 residues. Germline assignment: CDR1 DFQATT and CDR2 SNEGSKA (reference sequence). The CDR3 sequence is CSATDTRNTEALF. In DNA, the CDR3 is TGCAGTGCTACGGACACAAGGAACACTGAAGCTCTCTTT.

The rearrangement links TRBV12-3 or TRBV12-4 to TRBJ2-2; 7 bases fit TRBD1. J was trimmed by 6 bases and V by 3 bases; bases with no gene match: 7. This CDR3 spans 15 amino acids. CDR3 region: CASSFLGQLAGELFF. Here the CDR3 DNA reads TGTGCCAGCAGTTTTTTGGGACAGTTGGCCGGGGAGCTGTTTTTT.

The gene calls are TRBV6-1 and TRBJ1-1; D gene unclear. The germline V and J ends were trimmed by 6 bases and 1 base, with 15 bases remaining between them. The germline V gene encodes CDR1 MNHNS and CDR2 SASEGT. The CDR3 has 15 residues. The CDR3 reads CASSPSSLSNTEAFF. Written as DNA, the CDR3 is TGTGCCAGCAGCCCGAGCTCACTCTCGAACACTGAAGCTTTCTTT.

V usage is TRBV28 and J usage is TRBJ2-5, with 7 bases identical to TRBD1. This CDR3 comprises 16 residues. V was clipped by 6 bases and J by 2 bases; unmatched bases: 12. Germline CDR1 and CDR2: MDHEN and SYDVKM. The CDR3 loop is CASSLEGTAIQETQYF. Here the CDR3 DNA reads TGTGCCAGCAGCCTTGAGGGGACAGCGATACAAGAGACCCAGTACTTC.

This sequence joins TRBV9 and TRBJ2-3; D may match TRBD1 or TRBD2 (5 bases each). CDR1 is SGDLS and CDR2 is YYNGEE in the germline V gene. The CDR3 length is 16 residues. Trimming shortened V by 0 bases and J by 1 base, and 12 bases separated the two germline ends. The CDR3 spells CASSVAGGRGTDTQYF. DNA for the CDR3: TGTGCCAGCAGCGTAGCTGGGGGTAGGGGCACAGATACGCAGTATTTT.

V gene TRBV20-1 combines with J gene TRBJ1-2, with D possibly being TRBD1 (5 bases). V was clipped by 6 bases and J by 4 bases, with 9 bases between them. CDR3 size: 11 residues. The germline CDR1 and CDR2 sequences are DFQATT and SNEGSKA (reference sequence). The CDR3 DNA is TGCAGTGCCCCGGGGACCTATGGCTACACCTTC. Its translation is CSAPGTYGYTF.

This clonotype turned up a few times. This chain uses TRBV29-1 with TRBJ1-5; the match to TRBD1 covers 7 bases. V lost 6 bases and J lost 7; bases outside the gene matches: 9. This CDR3 spans 13 amino acids. The germline gives CDR1 SQVTM, CDR2 ANQGSEA. Written as DNA, the CDR3 is TGCAGCGTGAGGACAGGACCAGGACAGCCCCAGCATTTT. The encoded protein is CSVRTGPGQPQHF.

This clonotype occurred a few times. This chain joins TRBV6-5 and TRBJ1-2; tentative D call: TRBD1 (5 bases). CDR1 and CDR2 (germline): MNHEY, SVGAGI. V lost 5 bases, J lost 7 bases, and 17 bases lay in between. This CDR3 has 14 residues. The CDR3 coding sequence is TGTGCCAGCAGTACTTCCGACAGTGCCGGTGGCTACACCTTC. This sequence encodes CASSTSDSAGGYTF.

This clonotype has a count of ten or more. The J gene is TRBJ1-2, the V gene TRBV24-1; no clear D gene. V was cut by 2 bases and J by 2 bases, with 8 bases left in between. The CDR3 extends over 14 amino acids. CDR1 and CDR2 (germline): KGHDR, SFDVKD. The CDR3 protein is CATSDWTGNYGYTF. Here the CDR3 DNA reads TGTGCCACCAGTGATTGGACGGGAAACTATGGCTACACCTTC.

This clonotype was observed a few times. The chain links TRBV12-5 to TRBJ2-5, with D tentatively TRBD2 (6 bases). Trimming shortened V by 1 base and J by 4 bases, and 13 bases separated the two germline ends. CDR1 and CDR2 (germline): LGHNT, FRNRAP. The CDR3 is 15 residues long. The CDR3 protein is CASGLGRRDGETQYF. Written as DNA, the CDR3 is TGTGCTAGTGGTTTGGGCCGGCGGGACGGAGAGACCCAGTACTTC.

This clonotype was counted between two and nine times. The V gene is TRBV4-1, the J gene TRBJ2-6; D is unresolved. In germline, CDR1 is MGHRA, CDR2 YSYEKL. There are 16 residues in the CDR3. V was trimmed by 0 bases and J by 2 bases, leaving 8 bases between them. The CDR3 spells CASSQDWDAGANVLTF. As DNA, the CDR3 is TGCGCCAGCAGCCAAGATTGGGATGCTGGGGCCAACGTCCTGACTTTC.

There are a few counts of this clonotype. The CDR3 DNA follows: TGTGCCAGCAGCGTAGCTAGCGGGATTGCCTACGAGCAGTACTTC. Protein product: CASSVASGIAYEQYF. The chain links TRBV9 to TRBJ2-7, with 9 bases identical to TRBD2. The germline V gene has CDR1 SGDLS and CDR2 YYNGEE. This CDR3 region has 15 residues. After removal of 0 bases from V and 2 bases from J, the junction contained 3 bases not matched to a gene.